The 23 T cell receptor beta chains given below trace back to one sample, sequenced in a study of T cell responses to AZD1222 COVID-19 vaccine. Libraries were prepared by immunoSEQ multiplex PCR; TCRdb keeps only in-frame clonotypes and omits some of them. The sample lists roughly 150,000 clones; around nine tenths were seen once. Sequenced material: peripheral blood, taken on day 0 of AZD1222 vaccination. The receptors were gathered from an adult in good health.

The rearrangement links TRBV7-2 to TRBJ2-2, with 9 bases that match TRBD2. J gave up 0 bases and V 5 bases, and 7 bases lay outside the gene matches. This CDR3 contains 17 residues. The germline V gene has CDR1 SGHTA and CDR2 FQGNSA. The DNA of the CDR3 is TGTGCCAGCAGCCGGTTTCTAGCGGGACCGAACACCGGGGAGCTGTTTTTT. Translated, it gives CASSRFLAGPNTGELFF.

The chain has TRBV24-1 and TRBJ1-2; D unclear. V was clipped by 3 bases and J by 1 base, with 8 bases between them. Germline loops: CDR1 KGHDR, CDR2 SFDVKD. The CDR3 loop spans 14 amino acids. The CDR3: CATSDTGSNYGYTF. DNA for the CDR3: TGTGCCACCAGTGATACCGGGAGTAACTATGGCTACACCTTC.

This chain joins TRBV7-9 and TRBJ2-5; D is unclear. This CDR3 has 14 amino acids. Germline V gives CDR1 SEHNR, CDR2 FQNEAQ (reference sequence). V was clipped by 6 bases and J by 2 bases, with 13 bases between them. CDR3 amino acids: CASRALAVQETQYF. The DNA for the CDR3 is TGTGCCAGCAGGGCGTTGGCTGTACAAGAGACCCAGTACTTC.

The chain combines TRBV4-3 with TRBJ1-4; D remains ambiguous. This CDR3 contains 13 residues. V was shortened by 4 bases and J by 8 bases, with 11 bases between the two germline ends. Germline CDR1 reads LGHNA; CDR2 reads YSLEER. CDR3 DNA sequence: TGCGCCAGCAGCCCCCTCCCGGGAGAAAAACTGTTTTTT. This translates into CASSPLPGEKLFF.

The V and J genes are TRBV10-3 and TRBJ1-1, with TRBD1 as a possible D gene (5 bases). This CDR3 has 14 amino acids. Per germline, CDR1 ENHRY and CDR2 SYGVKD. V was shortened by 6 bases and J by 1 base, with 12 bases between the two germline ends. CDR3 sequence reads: CAISTDMPNTEAFF. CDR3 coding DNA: TGTGCCATCAGCACGGACATGCCGAACACTGAAGCTTTCTTT.

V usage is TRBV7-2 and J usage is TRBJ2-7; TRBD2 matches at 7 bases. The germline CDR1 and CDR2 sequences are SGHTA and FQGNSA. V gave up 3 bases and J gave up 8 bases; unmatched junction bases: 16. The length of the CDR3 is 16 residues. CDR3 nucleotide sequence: TGTGCCAGCAGCTTTGCCGGGACTACCCCCCGGGCGCAGCAGTACTTC. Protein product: CASSFAGTTPRAQQYF.

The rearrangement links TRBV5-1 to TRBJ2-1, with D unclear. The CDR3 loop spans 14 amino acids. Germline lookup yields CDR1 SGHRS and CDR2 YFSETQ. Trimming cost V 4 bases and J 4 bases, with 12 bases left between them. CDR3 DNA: TGCGCCAGCAGCCCAAGTGGGGTATACAATGAGCAGTTCTTC. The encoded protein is CASSPSGVYNEQFF.

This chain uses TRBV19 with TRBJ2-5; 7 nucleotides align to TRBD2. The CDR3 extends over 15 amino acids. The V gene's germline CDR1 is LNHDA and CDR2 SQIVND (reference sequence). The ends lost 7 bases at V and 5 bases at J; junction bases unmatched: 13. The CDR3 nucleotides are TGTGCCAGTACGAAGCGCGGGAGTGGCGGGGAGACCCAGTACTTC. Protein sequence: CASTKRGSGGETQYF.

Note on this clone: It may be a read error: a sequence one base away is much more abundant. CDR3 nucleotide sequence: TGTGCCAGCAGCTTGCAGGGGGGCCAGCCCCAGCATTTT. As protein: CASSLQGGQPQHF. The chain couples TRBV11-2 to TRBJ1-5; TRBD1 matches 7 bases. The CDR3 is 13 residues long. The V gene end was trimmed by 3 bases and the J gene end by 7 bases; junction bases not matched to a gene: 3. CDR1 SGHAT and CDR2 FQNNGV come from the germline V gene.

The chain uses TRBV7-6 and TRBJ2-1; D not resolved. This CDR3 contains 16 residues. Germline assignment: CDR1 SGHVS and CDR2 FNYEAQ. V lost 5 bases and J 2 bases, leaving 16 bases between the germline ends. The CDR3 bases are TGTGCCAGCAGCCCTTTAGGGTCCACAGCCTACAATGAGCAGTTCTTC. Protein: CASSPLGSTAYNEQFF.

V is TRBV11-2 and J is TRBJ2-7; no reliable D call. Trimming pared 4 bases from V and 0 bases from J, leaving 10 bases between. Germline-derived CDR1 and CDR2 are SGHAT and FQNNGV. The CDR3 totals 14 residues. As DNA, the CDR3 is TGTGCCAGCAGCTCCTACCGGAACTCCTACGAGCAGTACTTC. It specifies CASSSYRNSYEQYF.

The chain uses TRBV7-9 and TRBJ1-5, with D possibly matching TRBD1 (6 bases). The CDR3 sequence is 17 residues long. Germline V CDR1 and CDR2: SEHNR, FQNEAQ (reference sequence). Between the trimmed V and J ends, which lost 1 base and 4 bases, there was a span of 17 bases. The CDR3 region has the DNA TGTGCCAGCAGCTTAGGGCGTACGGGGGGCAGTAATCAGCCCCAGCATTTT. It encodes CASSLGRTGGSNQPQHF.

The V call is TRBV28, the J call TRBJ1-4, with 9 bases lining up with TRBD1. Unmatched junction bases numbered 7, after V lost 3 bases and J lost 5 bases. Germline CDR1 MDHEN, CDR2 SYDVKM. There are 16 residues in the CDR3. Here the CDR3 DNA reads TGTGCCAGCAGTTTCTACAGGGGGCGGATGAATGAAAAACTGTTTTTT. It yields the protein CASSFYRGRMNEKLFF.

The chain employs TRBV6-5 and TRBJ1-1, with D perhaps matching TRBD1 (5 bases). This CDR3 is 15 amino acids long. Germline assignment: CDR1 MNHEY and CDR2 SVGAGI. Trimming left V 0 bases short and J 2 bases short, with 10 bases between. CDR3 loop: CASSYSPGTNTEAFF. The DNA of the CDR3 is TGTGCCAGCAGTTACTCACCAGGGACCAACACTGAAGCTTTCTTT.

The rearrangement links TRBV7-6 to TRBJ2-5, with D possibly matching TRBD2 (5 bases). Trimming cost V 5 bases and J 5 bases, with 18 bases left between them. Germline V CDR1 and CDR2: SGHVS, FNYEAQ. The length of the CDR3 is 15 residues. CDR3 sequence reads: CASSIIPGWPETQYF. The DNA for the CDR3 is TGTGCCAGCAGCATAATTCCGGGGTGGCCGGAGACCCAGTACTTC.

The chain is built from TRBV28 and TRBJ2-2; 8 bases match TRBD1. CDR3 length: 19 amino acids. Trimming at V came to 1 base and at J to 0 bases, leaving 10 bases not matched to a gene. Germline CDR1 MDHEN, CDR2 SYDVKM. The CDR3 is CASSLFKGTGFSNTGELFF. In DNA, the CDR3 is TGTGCCAGCAGTTTATTTAAAGGGACAGGATTTTCGAACACCGGGGAGCTGTTTTTT.

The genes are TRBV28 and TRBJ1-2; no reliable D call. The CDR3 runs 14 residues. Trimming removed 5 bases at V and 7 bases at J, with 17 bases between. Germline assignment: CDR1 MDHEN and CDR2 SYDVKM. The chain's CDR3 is CASSPTGRGIGYTF. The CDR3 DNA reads TGTGCCAGCAGTCCTACGGGTCGGGGAATTGGCTACACCTTC.

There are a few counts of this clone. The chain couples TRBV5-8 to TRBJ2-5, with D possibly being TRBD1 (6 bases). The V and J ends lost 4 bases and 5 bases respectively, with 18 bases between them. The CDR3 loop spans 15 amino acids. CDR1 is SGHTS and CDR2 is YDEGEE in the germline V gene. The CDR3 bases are TGTGCCAGCAGCCACCGGGACATCTTAAGGGAGACCCAGTACTTC. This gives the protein CASSHRDILRETQYF.

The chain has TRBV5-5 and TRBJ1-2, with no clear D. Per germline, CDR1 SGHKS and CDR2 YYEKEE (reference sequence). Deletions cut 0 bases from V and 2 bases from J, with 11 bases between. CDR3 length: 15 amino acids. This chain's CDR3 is CASSLEGEVNYGYTF. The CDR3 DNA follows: TGTGCCAGCAGCTTGGAAGGAGAGGTGAACTATGGCTACACCTTC.

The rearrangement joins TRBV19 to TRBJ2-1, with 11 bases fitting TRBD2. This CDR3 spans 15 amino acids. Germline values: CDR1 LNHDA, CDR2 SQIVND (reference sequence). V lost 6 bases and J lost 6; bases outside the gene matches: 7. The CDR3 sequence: CASSEPSGRFNEQFF. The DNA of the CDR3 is TGTGCCAGTAGCGAACCTAGCGGGAGGTTCAATGAGCAGTTCTTC.

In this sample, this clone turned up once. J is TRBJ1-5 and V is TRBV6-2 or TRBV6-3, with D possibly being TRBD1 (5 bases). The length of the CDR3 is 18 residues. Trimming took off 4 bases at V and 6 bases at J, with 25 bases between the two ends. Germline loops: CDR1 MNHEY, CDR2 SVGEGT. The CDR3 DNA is TGTGCCAGCAGTTCTCCATCTTTACCGGGACGTTCCTTTCAGCCCCAGCATTTT. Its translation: CASSSPSLPGRSFQPQHF.

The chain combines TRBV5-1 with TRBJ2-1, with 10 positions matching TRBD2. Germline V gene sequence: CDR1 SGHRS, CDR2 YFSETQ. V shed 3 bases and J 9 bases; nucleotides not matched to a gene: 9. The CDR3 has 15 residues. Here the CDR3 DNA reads TGCGCCAGCAGCTCGATGGCTAGCGGGAGTACTGAGCAGTTCTTC. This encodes CASSSMASGSTEQFF.

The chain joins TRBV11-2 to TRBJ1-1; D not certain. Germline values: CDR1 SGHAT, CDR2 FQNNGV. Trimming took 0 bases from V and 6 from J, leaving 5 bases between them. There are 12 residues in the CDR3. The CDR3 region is CASSLEVAEAFF. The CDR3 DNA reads TGTGCCAGCAGCTTAGAGGTGGCTGAAGCTTTCTTT.